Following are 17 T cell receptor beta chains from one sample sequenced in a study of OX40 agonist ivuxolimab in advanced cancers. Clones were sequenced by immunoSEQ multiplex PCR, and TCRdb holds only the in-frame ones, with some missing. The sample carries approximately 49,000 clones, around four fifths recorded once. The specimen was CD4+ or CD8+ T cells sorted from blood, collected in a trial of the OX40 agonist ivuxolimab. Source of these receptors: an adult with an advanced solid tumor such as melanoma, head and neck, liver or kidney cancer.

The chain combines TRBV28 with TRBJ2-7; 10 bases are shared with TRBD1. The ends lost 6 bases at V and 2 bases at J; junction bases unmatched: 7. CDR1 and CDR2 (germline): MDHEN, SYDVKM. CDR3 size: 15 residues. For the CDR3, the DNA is TGTGCCAGCAGGGCCCCGGGGACAGGGGCCTACGAGCAGTACTTC. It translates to CASRAPGTGAYEQYF.

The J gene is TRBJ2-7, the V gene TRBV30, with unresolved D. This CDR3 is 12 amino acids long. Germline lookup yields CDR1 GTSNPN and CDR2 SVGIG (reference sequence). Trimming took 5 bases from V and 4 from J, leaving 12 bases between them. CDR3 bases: TGTGCCTGGGGTCCCAGCGTGTACGAGCAGTACTTC. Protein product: CAWGPSVYEQYF.

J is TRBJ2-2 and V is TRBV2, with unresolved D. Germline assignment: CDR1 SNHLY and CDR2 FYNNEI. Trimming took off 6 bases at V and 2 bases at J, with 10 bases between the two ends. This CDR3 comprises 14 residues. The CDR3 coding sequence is TGTGCCAGCAGAGCTACATACAACACCGGGGAGCTGTTTTTT. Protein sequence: CASRATYNTGELFF.

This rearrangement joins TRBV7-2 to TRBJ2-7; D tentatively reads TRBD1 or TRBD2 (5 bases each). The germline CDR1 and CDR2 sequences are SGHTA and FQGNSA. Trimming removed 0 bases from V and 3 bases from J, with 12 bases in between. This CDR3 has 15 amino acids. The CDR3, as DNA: TGTGCCAGCAGCTTAGCCGGGACGGTGAGCTACGAGCAGTACTTC. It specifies CASSLAGTVSYEQYF.

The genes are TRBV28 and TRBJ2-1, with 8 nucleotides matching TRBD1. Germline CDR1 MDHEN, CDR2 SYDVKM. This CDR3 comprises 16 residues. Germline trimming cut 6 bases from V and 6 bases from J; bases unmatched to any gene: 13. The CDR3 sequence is CASRKDRVRTRNEQFF. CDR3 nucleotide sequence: TGTGCCAGCAGGAAGGACAGGGTGAGAACGCGCAATGAGCAGTTCTTC.

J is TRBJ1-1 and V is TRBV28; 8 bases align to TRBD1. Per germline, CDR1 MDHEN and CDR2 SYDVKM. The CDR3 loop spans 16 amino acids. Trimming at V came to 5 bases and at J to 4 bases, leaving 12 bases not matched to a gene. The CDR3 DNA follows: TGTGCCAGCAGTGACCGTCCAGGGGGCGGGAGCACTGAAGCTTTCTTT. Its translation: CASSDRPGGGSTEAFF. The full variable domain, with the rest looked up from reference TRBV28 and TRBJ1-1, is DVKVTQSSRYLVKRTGEKVFLECVQDMDHENMFWYRQDPGLGLRLIYFSYDVKMKEKGDIPEGYSVSREKKERFSLILESASTNQTSMYLCASSDRPGGGSTEAFFGQGTRLTVV.

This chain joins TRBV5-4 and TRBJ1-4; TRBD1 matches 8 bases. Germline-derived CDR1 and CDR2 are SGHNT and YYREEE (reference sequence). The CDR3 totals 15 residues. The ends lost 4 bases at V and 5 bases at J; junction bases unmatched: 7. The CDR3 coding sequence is TGTGCCAGCAGCGGAAAGACAGGGGTGAATGAAAAACTGTTTTTT. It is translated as CASSGKTGVNEKLFF.

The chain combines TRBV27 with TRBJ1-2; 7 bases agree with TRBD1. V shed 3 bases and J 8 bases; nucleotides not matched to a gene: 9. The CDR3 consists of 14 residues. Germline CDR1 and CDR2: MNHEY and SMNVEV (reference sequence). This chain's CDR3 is CASSFSTGLGGYTF. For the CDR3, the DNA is TGTGCCAGCAGTTTCTCGACAGGGTTGGGAGGCTACACCTTC.

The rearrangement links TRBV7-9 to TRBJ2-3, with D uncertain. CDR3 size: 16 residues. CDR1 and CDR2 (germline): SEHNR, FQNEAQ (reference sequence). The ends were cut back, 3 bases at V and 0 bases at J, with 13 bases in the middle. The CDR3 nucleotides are TGTGCCAGCAGCTTCCCTAACAAGCGCAGCACAGATACGCAGTATTTT. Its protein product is CASSFPNKRSTDTQYF.

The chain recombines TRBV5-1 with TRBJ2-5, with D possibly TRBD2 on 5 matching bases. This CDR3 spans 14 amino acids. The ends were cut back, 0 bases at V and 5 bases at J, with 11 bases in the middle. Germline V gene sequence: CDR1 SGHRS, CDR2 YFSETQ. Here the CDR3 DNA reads TGCGCCAGCAGCTTGGCCGAGAGGGCGGAGACCCAGTACTTC. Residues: CASSLAERAETQYF.

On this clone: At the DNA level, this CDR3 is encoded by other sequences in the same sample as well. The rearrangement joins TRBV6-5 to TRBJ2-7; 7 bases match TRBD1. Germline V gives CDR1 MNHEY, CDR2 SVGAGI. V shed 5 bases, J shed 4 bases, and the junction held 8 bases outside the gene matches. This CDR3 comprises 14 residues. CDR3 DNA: TGTGCCAGCAGTAAAGGACAGGTTGGGTACGAGCAGTACTTC. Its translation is CASSKGQVGYEQYF.

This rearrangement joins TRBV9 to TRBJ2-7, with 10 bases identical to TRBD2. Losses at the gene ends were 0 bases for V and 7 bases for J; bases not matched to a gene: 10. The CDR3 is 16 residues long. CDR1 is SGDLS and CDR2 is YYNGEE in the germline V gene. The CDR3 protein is CASSVVEGLAGEEQYF. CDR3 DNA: TGTGCCAGCAGCGTAGTAGAAGGGCTAGCGGGAGAGGAGCAGTACTTC.

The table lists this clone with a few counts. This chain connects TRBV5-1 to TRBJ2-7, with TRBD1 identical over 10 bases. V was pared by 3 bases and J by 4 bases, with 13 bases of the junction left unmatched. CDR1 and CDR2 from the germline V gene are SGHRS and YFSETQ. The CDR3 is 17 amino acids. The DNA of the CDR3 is TGCGCCAGCAGCTCTAGGCCCTCTCTGGGACAGGGGTACGAGCAGTACTTC. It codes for CASSSRPSLGQGYEQYF.

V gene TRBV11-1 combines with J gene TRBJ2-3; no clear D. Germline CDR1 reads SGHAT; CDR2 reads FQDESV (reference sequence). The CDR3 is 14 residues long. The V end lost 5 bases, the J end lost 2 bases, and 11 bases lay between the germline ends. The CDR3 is CASSPPEVTDTQYF. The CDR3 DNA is TGTGCCAGCAGCCCCCCAGAGGTCACAGATACGCAGTATTTT.

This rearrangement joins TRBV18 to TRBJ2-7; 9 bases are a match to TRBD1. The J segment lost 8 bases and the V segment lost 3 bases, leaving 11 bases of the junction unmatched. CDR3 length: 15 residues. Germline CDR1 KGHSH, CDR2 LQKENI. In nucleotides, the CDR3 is TGTGCCAGCTCACCCGCAGGGACAGGGTATTTCAAGCAGTACTTC. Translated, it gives CASSPAGTGYFKQYF.

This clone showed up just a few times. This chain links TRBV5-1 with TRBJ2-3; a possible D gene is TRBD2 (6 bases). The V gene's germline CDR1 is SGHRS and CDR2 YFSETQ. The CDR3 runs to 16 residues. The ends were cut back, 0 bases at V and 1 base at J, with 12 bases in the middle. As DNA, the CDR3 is TGCGCCAGCAGCTTGGCCGTGCGGGGAGGCACAGATACGCAGTATTTT. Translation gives CASSLAVRGGTDTQYF.

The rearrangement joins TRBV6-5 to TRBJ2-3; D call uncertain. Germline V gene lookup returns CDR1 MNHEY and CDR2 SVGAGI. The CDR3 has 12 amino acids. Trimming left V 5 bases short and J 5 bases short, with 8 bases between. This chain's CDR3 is CASSTTGDTQYF. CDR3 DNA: TGTGCCAGCAGTACCACGGGAGATACGCAGTATTTT.